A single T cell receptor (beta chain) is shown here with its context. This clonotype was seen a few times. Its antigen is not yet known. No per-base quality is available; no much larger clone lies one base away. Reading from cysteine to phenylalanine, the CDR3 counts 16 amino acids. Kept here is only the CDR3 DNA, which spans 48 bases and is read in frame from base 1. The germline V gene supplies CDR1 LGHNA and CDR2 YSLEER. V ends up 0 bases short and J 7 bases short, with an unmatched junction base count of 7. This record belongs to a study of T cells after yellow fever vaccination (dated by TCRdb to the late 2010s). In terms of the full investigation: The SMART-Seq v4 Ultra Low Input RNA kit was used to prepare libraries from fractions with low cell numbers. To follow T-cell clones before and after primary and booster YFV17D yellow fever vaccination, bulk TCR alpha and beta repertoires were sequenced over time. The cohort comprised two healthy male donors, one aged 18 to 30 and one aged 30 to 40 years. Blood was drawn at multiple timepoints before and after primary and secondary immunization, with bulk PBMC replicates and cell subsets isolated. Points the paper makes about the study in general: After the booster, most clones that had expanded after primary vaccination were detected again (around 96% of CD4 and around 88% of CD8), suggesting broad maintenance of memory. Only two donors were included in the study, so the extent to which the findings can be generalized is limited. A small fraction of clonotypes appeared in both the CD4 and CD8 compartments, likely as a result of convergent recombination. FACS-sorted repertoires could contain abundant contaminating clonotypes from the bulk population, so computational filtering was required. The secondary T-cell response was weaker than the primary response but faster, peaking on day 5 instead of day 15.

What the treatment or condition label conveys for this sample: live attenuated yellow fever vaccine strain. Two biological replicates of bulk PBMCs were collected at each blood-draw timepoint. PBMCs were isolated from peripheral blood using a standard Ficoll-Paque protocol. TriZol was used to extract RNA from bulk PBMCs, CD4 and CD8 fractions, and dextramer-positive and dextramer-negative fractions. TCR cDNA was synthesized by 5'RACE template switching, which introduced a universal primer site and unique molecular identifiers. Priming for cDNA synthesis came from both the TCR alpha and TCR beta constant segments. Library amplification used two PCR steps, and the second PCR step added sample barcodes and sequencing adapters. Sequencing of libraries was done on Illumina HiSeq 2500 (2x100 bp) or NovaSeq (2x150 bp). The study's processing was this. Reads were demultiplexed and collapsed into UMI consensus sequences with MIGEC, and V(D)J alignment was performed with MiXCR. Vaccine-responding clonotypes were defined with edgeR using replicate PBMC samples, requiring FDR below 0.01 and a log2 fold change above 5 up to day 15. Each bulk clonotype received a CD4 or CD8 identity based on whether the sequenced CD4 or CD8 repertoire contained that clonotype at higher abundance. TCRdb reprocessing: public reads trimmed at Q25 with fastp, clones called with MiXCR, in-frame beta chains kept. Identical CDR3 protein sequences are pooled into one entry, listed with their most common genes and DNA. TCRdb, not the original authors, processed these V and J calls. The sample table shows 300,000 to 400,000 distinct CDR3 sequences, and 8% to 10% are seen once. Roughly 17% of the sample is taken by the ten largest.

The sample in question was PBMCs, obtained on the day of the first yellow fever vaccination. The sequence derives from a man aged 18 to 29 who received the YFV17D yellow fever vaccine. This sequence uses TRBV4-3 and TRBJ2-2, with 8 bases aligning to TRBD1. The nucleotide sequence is TGCGCCAGCAGCCAAGAGGCTAGGACAGGGATCGGGGAGCTGTTTTTT. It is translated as CASSQEARTGIGELFF.